The 31 T cell receptor beta chains below were found in one sample sequenced in a study of OX40 agonist ivuxolimab in advanced cancers. Sequencing was performed with immunoSEQ multiplex PCR; in TCRdb, only in-frame clones are kept and a portion is missing. This sample has tens of thousands of clones, with over 75% found just once. Source: CD4+ or CD8+ T cells sorted from blood, taken in a trial of the OX40 agonist ivuxolimab. All receptors come from an adult with an advanced solid tumor such as melanoma, head and neck, liver or kidney cancer.

The chain links TRBV7-2 to TRBJ1-1; D unresolved. There are 14 residues in the CDR3. The V end was cut by 1 base, the J end by 1 base, with 7 bases between. The germline V gene has CDR1 SGHTA and CDR2 FQGNSA. The CDR3 sequence: CASSLGPTNTEAFF. The CDR3 bases are TGTGCCAGCAGCTTAGGGCCGACGAACACTGAAGCTTTCTTT.

The chain couples TRBV6-6 to TRBJ1-5; 8 bases are a match to TRBD1. Germline-derived CDR1 and CDR2 are MNHNY and SVGAGI (reference sequence). CDR3 length equals 14 residues. Unmatched junction bases numbered 4, after V lost 2 bases and J lost 7 bases. Written as DNA, the CDR3 is TGTGCCAGCAGTTACCCCACAGGGGGACAGCCCCAGCATTTT. Its translation: CASSYPTGGQPQHF.

This clone was counted only a few times. V gene TRBV5-1 combines with J gene TRBJ1-5; tentative D call: TRBD1 (6 bases). Germline values: CDR1 SGHRS, CDR2 YFSETQ. The CDR3 has 15 amino acids. Trimming took 4 bases from V and 0 from J, leaving 11 bases between them. The CDR3: CASSPGQNSNQPQHF. The CDR3 DNA reads TGCGCCAGCAGCCCGGGACAAAATAGCAATCAGCCCCAGCATTTT. Supplemented by reference TRBV5-1 and TRBJ1-5, the full variable domain reads KAGVTQTPRYLIKTRGQQVTLSCSPISGHRSVSWYQQTPGQGLQFLFEYFSETQRNKGNFPGRFSGRQFSNSRSEMNVSTLELGDSALYLCASSPGQNSNQPQHFGDGTRLSIL.

The chain recombines TRBV5-6 with TRBJ2-3, with D perhaps matching TRBD2 (6 bases). The V gene's germline CDR1 is SGHDT and CDR2 YYEEEE. The length of the CDR3 is 15 residues. With 0 bases removed from V and 1 base from J, the gap between germline ends came to 9 bases. CDR3 coding DNA: TGTGCCAGCAGCTTGGTATCGGGGGGCACAGATACGCAGTATTTT. This gives the protein CASSLVSGGTDTQYF.

V gene TRBV5-6 combines with J gene TRBJ1-3; D is ambiguous. Germline assignment: CDR1 SGHDT and CDR2 YYEEEE. This CDR3 region has 16 residues. V lost 0 bases and J lost 3, with 13 bases in between. Here the CDR3 DNA reads TGTGCCAGCAGCTTGGCGGACCCTCTTCTTGGAAACACCATATATTTT. It specifies CASSLADPLLGNTIYF.

The chain joins TRBV4-1 to TRBJ2-4; weak D call: TRBD2 (6 bases). CDR1 and CDR2 (germline): MGHRA, YSYEKL. This CDR3 region has 17 residues. Trimming removed 1 base at V and 7 bases at J, with 20 bases between. This CDR3 is CASSQGFGGATGNIQYF. CDR3 DNA sequence: TGCGCCAGCAGCCAAGGCTTCGGCGGGGCCACGGGGAACATTCAGTACTTC.

The V call is TRBV6-1, the J call TRBJ1-2; D is unclear. CDR1 is MNHNS, CDR2 SASEGT, per germline. V was pared by 1 base and J by 8 bases, with 23 bases between. CDR3 length: 17 residues. CDR3 protein: CASSEEPPNSGVRGYTF. The CDR3 DNA reads as TGTGCCAGCAGTGAAGAACCCCCCAACTCCGGAGTACGGGGCTACACCTTC.

The chain carries TRBV7-2 and TRBJ1-1, with D maybe TRBD1 (5 bases). The CDR3 is 14 amino acids. Deletions cut 5 bases from V and 1 base from J, with 11 bases between. In germline, CDR1 is SGHTA, CDR2 FQGNSA. CDR3 protein: CASSPSGTNTEAFF. The CDR3, as DNA: TGTGCCAGCAGCCCATCCGGGACGAACACTGAAGCTTTCTTT.

V usage is TRBV5-5 and J usage is TRBJ2-1; D is possibly TRBD1 (6 bases). The CDR3 spans 13 residues. Germline CDR1 and CDR2: SGHKS and YYEKEE (reference sequence). V lost 4 bases to trimming and J lost 7 bases, with 12 bases between them. CDR3 DNA: TGTGCCAGCAGCCTCCCCCAGGGGAATGAGCAGTTCTTC. Translating gives CASSLPQGNEQFF.

This chain links TRBV7-9 with TRBJ1-5; 9 nucleotides line up with TRBD1. The CDR3 sequence is 15 residues long. Germline V gives CDR1 SEHNR, CDR2 FQNEAQ (reference sequence). The trim removed 5 bases at V and 4 bases at J, leaving 6 bases unmatched. CDR3 in amino acids: CASSQTGGRNQPQHF. DNA for the CDR3: TGTGCCAGCAGCCAGACAGGGGGGCGGAATCAGCCCCAGCATTTT.

This chain links TRBV6-1 with TRBJ1-1; D gene uncertain. This CDR3 has 12 residues. Trimming left V 3 bases short and J 7 bases short, with 9 bases between. CDR1 and CDR2 from the germline V gene are MNHNS and SASEGT. The CDR3 spells CASSEARFEAFF. The CDR3 DNA reads as TGTGCCAGCAGTGAGGCACGGTTTGAAGCTTTCTTT.

The rearrangement joins TRBV5-4 to TRBJ2-7; the match to TRBD1 covers 7 bases. The CDR3 spans 14 residues. Germline-derived CDR1 and CDR2 are SGHNT and YYREEE (reference sequence). After removal of 3 bases from V and 3 bases from J, the junction contained 6 bases not matched to a gene. The CDR3 DNA reads TGTGCCAGCAGCTCAACCGGGACAGACTACGAGCAGTACTTC. Protein product: CASSSTGTDYEQYF.

The rearrangement links TRBV7-3 to TRBJ2-1; 11 bases are a match to TRBD2. CDR1 is SGHTA, CDR2 FQGTGA, per germline. The CDR3 spans 15 residues. V lost 4 bases, J lost 5 bases, and 4 bases stayed unmatched. This chain's CDR3 is CASSSGTSGHNEQFF. For the CDR3, the DNA is TGTGCCAGCAGCTCCGGGACTAGCGGCCACAATGAGCAGTTCTTC.

A few counts support this clone. At one end the junction does not follow the germline gene, possibly because of a read error. V is TRBV7-7 and J is TRBJ1-1; D not resolved. The CDR3 has 13 amino acids. Germline values: CDR1 SSHAT, CDR2 FNYEAQ (reference sequence). CDR3 amino acids: CASSLTGGTEAFF. CDR3 DNA: TGTGCTAGCAGTCTTACGGGAGGCACTGAAGCTTTCTTT.

This rearrangement joins TRBV29-1 to TRBJ2-7; D may be TRBD1 (5 bases). CDR3 size: 12 residues. Trimming removed 6 bases from V and 4 bases from J, with 13 bases in between. In germline, CDR1 is SQVTM, CDR2 ANQGSEA. CDR3 coding DNA: TGCAGCGTCCAGGGAACCGGTTACGAGCAGTACTTC. It translates to CSVQGTGYEQYF.

This rearrangement joins TRBV27 to TRBJ1-5; 7 nucleotides agree with TRBD1. Germline CDR1 is MNHEY and CDR2 is SMNVEV (reference sequence). The trim removed 5 bases at V and 6 bases at J, leaving 13 bases unmatched. The CDR3 spans 16 residues. The CDR3 loop reads CASSVGGGGVGQPQHF. The CDR3 region has the DNA TGTGCCAGCAGTGTTGGGGGAGGGGGCGTTGGTCAGCCCCAGCATTTT.

The chain couples TRBV25-1 to TRBJ2-6; no firm D call. V lost 3 bases, J lost 0 bases, and 9 bases lay in between. This CDR3 has 16 amino acids. Germline V lookup: CDR1 MGHDK, CDR2 SYGVNS. The CDR3 reads CASSDGRYSGANVLTF. CDR3 nucleotide sequence: TGTGCCAGCAGTGACGGACGATACTCTGGGGCCAACGTCCTGACTTTC. The full variable domain, its missing parts supplied by reference TRBV25-1 and TRBJ2-6, is EADIYQTPRYLVIGTGKKITLECSQTMGHDKMYWYQQDPGMELHLIHYSYGVNSTEKGDLSSESTVSRIRTEHFPLTLESARPSHTSQYLCASSDGRYSGANVLTFGAGSRLTVL.

This CDR3 reads CASSTGQADVETQYF. Written as DNA, the CDR3 is TGCGCCAGCAGCACCGGACAGGCCGACGTTGAGACCCAGTACTTC. The V and J genes are TRBV5-1 and TRBJ2-5; 7 bases map to TRBD1. Germline V gene data show CDR1 as SGHRS and CDR2 as YFSETQ. The CDR3 has 15 amino acids. J was trimmed by 5 bases and V by 4 bases; bases with no gene match: 11.

The chain recombines TRBV5-6 with TRBJ1-2, with D perhaps TRBD1 (5 bases). From germline, CDR1 is SGHDT and CDR2 YYEEEE. V was pared by 0 bases and J by 8 bases, with 11 bases between. The CDR3 runs to 13 residues. In DNA, the CDR3 is TGTGCCAGCAGCTTGGTGACAGTGAGCGGCTACACCTTC. Amino acids: CASSLVTVSGYTF.

V is TRBV5-4 and J is TRBJ1-6; the D is unclear. Trimming took 3 bases from V and 0 from J, leaving 10 bases between them. This CDR3 has 16 residues. Germline values: CDR1 SGHNT, CDR2 YYREEE (reference sequence). The CDR3 reads CASSSGGNSYNSPLHF. The CDR3 coding sequence is TGTGCCAGCAGCTCCGGAGGGAACTCCTATAATTCACCCCTCCACTTT.

The V call is TRBV5-1, the J call TRBJ1-1; D not resolved. The CDR3 runs 12 residues. The V and J ends lost 7 bases and 2 bases respectively, with 9 bases between them. CDR1 and CDR2 (germline): SGHRS, YFSETQ. The CDR3 nucleotides are TGCGCCAGCCTTTATACCAACACTGAAGCTTTCTTT. It translates to CASLYTNTEAFF.

The chain joins TRBV5-1 to TRBJ2-6; 12 nucleotides match TRBD1. Trimming removed 0 bases from V and 6 bases from J; junction bases left unmatched: 1. CDR1 is SGHRS and CDR2 is YFSETQ in the germline V gene. This CDR3 comprises 16 residues. The CDR3 DNA sequence: TGCGCCAGCAGCTTGGAGGGACAGGGGGCGGCCAACGTCCTGACTTTC. It encodes CASSLEGQGAANVLTF.

The chain is built from TRBV30 and TRBJ1-5; D unclear. V was cut by 2 bases and J by 4 bases, with 9 bases left in between. CDR1 GTSNPN and CDR2 SVGIG come from the germline V gene (reference sequence). CDR3 length equals 13 residues. The CDR3 loop reads CAWSRSDNQPQHF. The CDR3 DNA reads as TGTGCCTGGAGTAGGTCAGATAATCAGCCCCAGCATTTT.

This chain joins TRBV5-4 and TRBJ1-6, with TRBD1 as a possible D gene (6 bases). V was cut by 1 base and J by 5 bases, with 13 bases left in between. This CDR3 region has 16 residues. Germline CDR1 reads SGHNT; CDR2 reads YYREEE (reference sequence). CDR3 DNA sequence: TGTGCCAGCAGCTTGAGAGGGGGGCGGGATAATTCACCCCTCCACTTT. This codes for CASSLRGGRDNSPLHF.

The V call is TRBV11-3, the J call TRBJ2-5; D is perhaps TRBD2 (6 bases). The CDR3 is 13 amino acids. Trimming pared 4 bases from V and 5 bases from J, leaving 11 bases between. The V gene's germline CDR1 is SGHNT and CDR2 YENEEA. The CDR3 reads CASSWRGAETQYF. The CDR3, as DNA: TGTGCCAGCAGCTGGAGGGGAGCGGAGACCCAGTACTTC.

The rearrangement links TRBV7-8 to TRBJ1-5, with unresolved D. The germline CDR1 and CDR2 sequences are SGHVS and FQNEAQ. The CDR3 consists of 15 residues. Trimming stripped 5 bases from V and 3 bases from J, with 14 bases between. The DNA for the CDR3 is TGTGCCAGCAGCCCGACCGGGGATCCCAATCAGCCCCAGCATTTT. It codes for CASSPTGDPNQPQHF.

The chain combines TRBV5-5 with TRBJ2-7, with 7 bases that match TRBD2. The CDR3 spans 17 residues. Germline CDR1 is SGHKS and CDR2 is YYEKEE (reference sequence). V gave up 2 bases and J gave up 2 bases; unmatched junction bases: 13. The CDR3 reads CASSLGSFGGSTYEQYF. In DNA, the CDR3 is TGTGCCAGCAGCTTAGGTTCATTCGGGGGGTCAACCTACGAGCAGTACTTC.

This clone was seen a few times. The chain is built from TRBV9 and TRBJ1-2; D unclear. V was pared by 3 bases and J by 4 bases, with 16 bases between. The CDR3 runs to 15 residues. The V gene's germline CDR1 is SGDLS and CDR2 YYNGEE. The CDR3, as DNA: TGTGCCAGCAGCGCGGGGATGTGGCAGTCCTATGGCTACACCTTC. It encodes CASSAGMWQSYGYTF.

The chain uses TRBV28 and TRBJ1-1, with D tentatively TRBD1 (5 bases). Germline CDR1 reads MDHEN; CDR2 reads SYDVKM. V was cut by 5 bases and J by 1 base, with 17 bases left in between. CDR3 length: 16 residues. CDR3 protein: CASSPLGGGPNTEAFF. The DNA of the CDR3 is TGTGCCAGCAGTCCACTGGGGGGAGGGCCGAACACTGAAGCTTTCTTT.

This clone occurred once. The CDR3 DNA is TGTGCCAGCAGCTTAGTCATCAGGACATCTAACTCTGGGGCCAACGTCCTGACTTTC. Its translation is CASSLVIRTSNSGANVLTF. The chain recombines TRBV7-9 with TRBJ2-6; possibly TRBD1 for D (5 bases). Germline CDR1 reads SEHNR; CDR2 reads FQNEAQ (reference sequence). V was pared by 1 base and J by 0 bases, with 16 bases between. The CDR3 is 19 residues long.

The chain uses TRBV11-3 and TRBJ2-5; 10 bases agree with TRBD2. The ends lost 4 bases at V and 1 base at J; junction bases unmatched: 12. The CDR3 has 18 residues. The germline V gene encodes CDR1 SGHNT and CDR2 YENEEA. The CDR3 reads CASSSRTSGSFFQETQYF. DNA for the CDR3: TGTGCCAGCAGCTCCCGGACTAGCGGATCATTTTTCCAAGAGACCCAGTACTTC.